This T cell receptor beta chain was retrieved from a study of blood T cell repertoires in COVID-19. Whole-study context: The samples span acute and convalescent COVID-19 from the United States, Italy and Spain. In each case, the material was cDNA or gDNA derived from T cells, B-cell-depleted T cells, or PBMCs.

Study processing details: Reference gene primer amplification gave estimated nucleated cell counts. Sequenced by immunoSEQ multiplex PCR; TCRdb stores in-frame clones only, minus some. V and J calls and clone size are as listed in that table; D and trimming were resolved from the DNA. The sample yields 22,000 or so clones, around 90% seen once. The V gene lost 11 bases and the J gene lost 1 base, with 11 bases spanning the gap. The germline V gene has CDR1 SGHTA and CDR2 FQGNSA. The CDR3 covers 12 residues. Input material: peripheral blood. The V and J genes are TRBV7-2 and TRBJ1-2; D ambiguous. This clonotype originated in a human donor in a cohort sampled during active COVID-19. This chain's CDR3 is CAGRSGNYGYTF. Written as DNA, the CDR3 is TGTGCCGGCCGGAGCGGTAACTATGGCTACACCTTC.